One and the same sample provided the 8 T cell receptor beta chains below, sequenced in a study of blood T cells in healthy people across ages (dated by TCRdb to 2013 to 2016). The library came from 5' RACE. The instrument given in TCRdb is Illumina HiSeq 2500. A second PCR of about 7 to 12 cycles was run with a J-beta primer mix and a sample-barcoded 5' primer. TCRdb trimmed the raw reads at Q25, called clones with MiXCR and kept productive beta chains. A single entry per CDR3 protein holds the most common genes and DNA from its merged rows. The sample table records about 1.7 million distinct CDR3 sequences; 28% of these occur just once. Of the sample, 7% to 9% falls within the top ten clones. Sequencing used blood. These receptors were taken from a woman aged 25 to 39 in good health.

The rearrangement links TRBV10-3 to TRBJ1-1; 12 bases align to TRBD1. The CDR3 contains 18 residues. Germline CDR1 is ENHRY and CDR2 is SYGVKD. V lost 4 bases to trimming and J lost 7 bases; unmatched junction nucleotides: 16. As DNA, the CDR3 is TGTGCCATCAGTGGAAGGGATTCCGGGACAGGGGGCGCGGTTGAAGCTTTCTTT. This gives the protein CAISGRDSGTGGAVEAFF.

V and J are TRBV10-2 and TRBJ2-1, with TRBD2 identical over 10 bases. Germline V gene data show CDR1 as WSHSY and CDR2 as SAAADI. The CDR3 is made up of 16 amino acids. V was pared by 7 bases and J by 7 bases, with 13 bases of the junction left unmatched. The CDR3 DNA reads TGCGCCAGCAACAAGCGGGAGGGCCGCGGGGCTAATGAGCAGTTCTTC. Translating gives CASNKREGRGANEQFF.

The genes are TRBV27 and TRBJ2-7, with a possible D match to TRBD2 (5 bases). The CDR3 contains 14 residues. Trimming took off 0 bases at V and 3 bases at J, with 9 bases between the two ends. The germline V gene encodes CDR1 MNHEY and CDR2 SMNVEV (reference sequence). CDR3 nucleotides: TGTGCCAGCAGTTTATCTAGGACTTTCTACGAGCAGTACTTC. Amino acids: CASSLSRTFYEQYF.

V usage is TRBV4-1 and J usage is TRBJ2-4; 7 nucleotides line up with TRBD2. The CDR3 totals 17 residues. From germline, CDR1 is MGHRA and CDR2 YSYEKL. V lost 2 bases, J lost 3 bases, and 10 bases stayed unmatched. The CDR3 loop reads CASSQFAVAGVKNIQYF. The CDR3 coding sequence is TGCGCCAGCAGCCAATTCGCCGTGGCGGGAGTCAAAAACATTCAGTACTTC.

The sample holds many counts of this clonotype. This rearrangement joins TRBV5-1 to TRBJ1-2, with D perhaps matching TRBD1 (6 bases). CDR1 and CDR2 from the germline V gene are SGHRS and YFSETQ. The CDR3 extends over 15 amino acids. Trimming cost V 2 bases and J 6 bases, with 17 bases left between them. The CDR3 reads CASSFQPPGDNGYTF. The CDR3 DNA follows: TGCGCCAGCAGCTTCCAGCCGCCAGGGGACAATGGCTACACCTTC.

This chain links TRBV20-1 with TRBJ2-2; 7 positions agree with TRBD2. Germline values: CDR1 DFQATT, CDR2 SNEGSKA (reference sequence). The V segment lost 3 bases and the J segment 6 bases; nucleotides outside the gene matches: 7. The CDR3 extends over 14 amino acids. The CDR3 DNA sequence: TGCAGTGCTAGGAGGGGCGGGAGCGCCGGGGAGCTGTTTTTT. Translated, it gives CSARRGGSAGELFF.

This chain links TRBV2 with TRBJ1-2; no reliable D call. Looked up from germline, CDR1 is SNHLY and CDR2 is FYNNEI. The CDR3 length is 12 residues. The germline V and J ends were trimmed by 10 bases and 3 bases, with 12 bases remaining between them. CDR3 residues: CAIRVWDYGYTF. CDR3 coding DNA: TGTGCCATCAGAGTTTGGGACTATGGCTACACCTTC. Looking up the rest from reference TRBV2 and TRBJ1-2 gives the full variable domain: EPEVTQTPSHQVTQMGQEVILRCVPISNHLYFYWYRQILGQKVEFLVSFYNNEISEKSEIFDDQFSVERPDGSNFTLKIRSTKLEDSAMYFCAIRVWDYGYTFGSGTRLTVV.

There are many counts of this clonotype. This sequence joins TRBV20-1 and TRBJ1-5; D gene ambiguous. This CDR3 has 13 amino acids. Germline V gene sequence: CDR1 DFQATT, CDR2 SNEGSKA (reference sequence). With 0 bases removed from V and 6 bases from J, the gap between germline ends came to 9 bases. CDR3 nucleotide sequence: TGCAGTGCTAGAGAGGACCCGGGTCAGCCCCAGCATTTT. This encodes CSAREDPGQPQHF.